One and the same sample provided the 5 T cell receptor beta chains below, sequenced in a study of cytomegalovirus exposure and HLA in healthy donors. PCR was performed using 60 Vbeta and 13 Jbeta primers. Clones were sequenced by immunoSEQ multiplex PCR, and TCRdb holds only the in-frame ones, with some missing. The data show 120,000 or so clones, 81% seen once. The sequenced material came from PBMCs. These receptors all stem from a man between 18 and 29 years old in good health and CMV-seronegative.

This clone was seen a few times. This chain connects TRBV27 to TRBJ1-5; 7 nucleotides line up with TRBD1. CDR3 size: 14 residues. The V gene's germline CDR1 is MNHEY and CDR2 SMNVEV (reference sequence). With V trimmed by 2 bases and J by 5 bases, 3 bases remained unmatched. The CDR3 nucleotides are TGTGCCAGCAGTTTAAGGGACAGATATCAGCCCCAGCATTTT. Its protein is CASSLRDRYQPQHF.

J is TRBJ2-5 and V is TRBV7-9; 9 bases align to TRBD2. Germline V gene sequence: CDR1 SEHNR, CDR2 FQNEAQ (reference sequence). The CDR3 is 17 amino acids. With V trimmed by 8 bases and J by 5 bases, 18 bases remained unmatched. The CDR3 is CASAFPRRRGGEETQYF. In DNA, the CDR3 is TGTGCCAGCGCCTTTCCTAGGCGGCGGGGGGGCGAGGAGACCCAGTACTTC.

V and J are TRBV9 and TRBJ2-3; TRBD2 might be the D (7 bases). V was pared by 0 bases and J by 0 bases, with 17 bases between. Per germline, CDR1 SGDLS and CDR2 YYNGEE. The CDR3 is 18 residues long. DNA for the CDR3: TGTGCCAGCAGCGTAGGGGGAGGGGGGGGTATTAGCACAGATACGCAGTATTTT. This encodes CASSVGGGGGISTDTQYF.

V gene TRBV9 combines with J gene TRBJ2-2, with a tentative D call TRBD2 (7 bases). Germline V gene sequence: CDR1 SGDLS, CDR2 YYNGEE. Deletions cut 4 bases from V and 10 bases from J, with 26 bases between. The length of the CDR3 is 17 residues. The CDR3 DNA sequence: TGTGCCAGCAGCCTAGAGCTCGGGGGGCTAGGGTCAGAGGAGCTGTTTTTT. Its protein is CASSLELGGLGSEELFF.

The rearrangement uses TRBV2 and TRBJ2-5; TRBD1 agrees at 7 bases. The end of the DNA fits TRBJ2-7 better, so the J call may be wrong. In germline, CDR1 is SNHLY, CDR2 FYNNEI. This CDR3 is built from 13 residues. The CDR3 spells CASSEWTGYEQYF. CDR3 DNA sequence: TGTGCCAGCAGTGAATGGACAGGCTACGAGCAGTACTTC.